The 29 T cell receptor beta chains in this list originate from one sample, sequenced in a study of T cells in tumors after PD-1 blockade (dated by TCRdb to 2018 to 2020). The library was built by means of the immunoSEQ multiplex PCR assay. Not all clones reach the TCRdb copy of this immuneACCESS table, which keeps in-frame sequences only. Checked studies attribute under half of the gap to unresolved V genes and leave the rest unexplained. Within this sample are some 25,000 clones, with roughly 85% of them counted one time only. The ten largest account for less than 15% of the sample. The time point label corresponds to: after anti-PD-1 therapy. The sequenced sample was PBMCs, obtained after anti-PD-1 treatment. Receptor source: a human donor with basal cell carcinoma.

On this clone itself: Germline is not matched at one junction end, which may reflect a read error. The chain carries TRBV5-1 and TRBJ1-4; D not resolved. CDR3 length: 14 residues. CDR1 and CDR2 (germline): SGHRS, YFSETQ. CDR3 coding DNA: TGCGCGAGCAAGGAAGGTATAACTAATGAAAAACTGTTTTTT. Translated, it gives CASKEGITNEKLFF. Based on the CDR3 plus reference TRBV5-1 and TRBJ1-4, the full variable domain is KAGVTQTPRYLIKTRGQQVTLSCSPISGHRSVSWYQQTPGQGLQFLFEYFSETQRNKGNFPGRFSGRQFSNSRSEMNVSTLELGDSALYLCASKEGITNEKLFFGSGTQLSVL.

A single count supports this clone. The chain has TRBV18 and TRBJ2-1, with D unresolved. Germline CDR1 reads KGHSH; CDR2 reads LQKENI. This CDR3 is built from 14 residues. V gave up 5 bases and J gave up 5 bases, with 13 bases separating them. CDR3 protein: CASSGSLGDNEQFF. CDR3 nucleotide sequence: TGTGCCAGCTCAGGCAGTCTAGGAGACAATGAGCAGTTCTTC.

V and J are TRBV12-3 or TRBV12-4 and TRBJ1-4; no clear D gene. The V gene lost 2 bases and the J gene lost 7 bases, with 8 bases spanning the gap. The CDR3 spans 13 residues. The CDR3 protein is CASSLRETEKLFF. DNA of the CDR3: TGTGCCAGCAGTTTAAGGGAAACTGAAAAACTGTTTTTT.

The CDR3 loop is CASSQGLIQGSTDTQYF. The CDR3, as DNA: TGTGCCAGCAGCCAAGGGCTAATTCAAGGAAGCACAGATACGCAGTATTTT. The V and J genes are TRBV14 and TRBJ2-3, with D unclear. Germline CDR1 and CDR2: SGHDN and FVKESK. The CDR3 has 17 amino acids. Trimming took off 1 base at V and 0 bases at J, with 14 bases between the two ends.

This chain links TRBV3-1 (or the pseudogene TRBV3-2) with TRBJ2-2, with TRBD1 identical over 8 bases. CDR1 and CDR2 from the germline V gene are LGHDT and YNNKEL (reference sequence). The length of the CDR3 is 16 residues. Trimming took 3 bases from V and 4 from J; bases not matched to a gene: 7. The CDR3 DNA reads as TGTGCCAGCAGCCACAGACAGGGGAGGTTCACCGGGGAGCTGTTTTTT. Its protein is CASSHRQGRFTGELFF.

This clone was seen only once. In DNA form, the CDR3 reads TGTGCCACCAGCACTTGGGGGGGGGCCAAAAACATTCAGTACTTC. This encodes CATSTWGGAKNIQYF. The chain has TRBV15 and TRBJ2-4, with 7 bases fitting TRBD2. This CDR3 has 15 amino acids. In germline, CDR1 is LNHNV, CDR2 YYDKDF (reference sequence). The trim removed 4 bases at V and 1 base at J, leaving 4 bases unmatched.

V and J are TRBV6-5 and TRBJ2-7; possible D gene TRBD1, 6 bases. The CDR3 runs 14 residues. The V end was cut by 4 bases, the J end by 5 bases, with 15 bases between. Germline-derived CDR1 and CDR2 are MNHEY and SVGAGI. The CDR3 DNA is TGTGCCAGCAGTTCCTCCCCCGGGACAAACGAGCAGTACTTC. It specifies CASSSSPGTNEQYF.

The V gene is TRBV5-1, the J gene TRBJ1-1; D might be TRBD1 (6 bases). Trimming pared 6 bases from V and 4 bases from J, leaving 16 bases between. The CDR3 is made up of 14 amino acids. CDR1 is SGHRS, CDR2 YFSETQ, per germline. The CDR3 DNA is TGCGCCAGCACCATTGGGGGGGCTGGCACTGAAGCTTTCTTT. Translation gives CASTIGGAGTEAFF.

This chain connects TRBV29-1 to TRBJ1-4; D ambiguous. The germline CDR1 and CDR2 sequences are SQVTM and ANQGSEA. The CDR3 is 12 amino acids. Trimming took off 3 bases at V and 8 bases at J, with 10 bases between the two ends. Here the CDR3 DNA reads TGCAGCGTTGAGAGGGAGAACGAAAAACTGTTTTTT. Its translation is CSVERENEKLFF.

This clone has a single count. The gene calls are TRBV27 and TRBJ1-5; D remains unclear. The ends were cut back, 8 bases at V and 1 base at J, with 6 bases in the middle. CDR1 and CDR2 from the germline V gene are MNHEY and SMNVEV (reference sequence). The CDR3 is made up of 12 amino acids. CDR3 amino acids: CASGVSNQPQHF. Here the CDR3 DNA reads TGTGCCAGCGGGGTAAGCAATCAGCCCCAGCATTTT.

This sequence joins TRBV5-4 and TRBJ1-2; the D gene is possibly TRBD1 (5 bases). This CDR3 is 16 amino acids long. Germline CDR1 and CDR2: SGHNT and YYREEE (reference sequence). V was cut by 4 bases and J by 2 bases, with 18 bases left in between. CDR3 loop: CASSGGRGRDNYGYTF. The CDR3 nucleotides are TGTGCCAGCAGCGGGGGGAGGGGCAGAGACAACTATGGCTACACCTTC. Full variable domain (missing parts from reference TRBV5-4 and TRBJ1-2): ETGVTQSPTHLIKTRGQQVTLRCSSQSGHNTVSWYQQALGQGPQFIFQYYREEENGRGNFPPRFSGLQFPNYSSELNVNALELDDSALYLCASSGGRGRDNYGYTFGSGTRLTVV.

This clone was found a few times. The chain recombines TRBV19 with TRBJ2-7; no reliable D call. Trimming pared 6 bases from V and 4 bases from J, leaving 10 bases between. In germline, CDR1 is LNHDA, CDR2 SQIVND (reference sequence). The CDR3 has 12 residues. CDR3 amino acids: CASRGQSYEQYF. The CDR3 region has the DNA TGTGCCAGTAGAGGCCAGAGTTACGAGCAGTACTTC.

This clone was recorded a few times. The V gene is TRBV4-1, the J gene TRBJ1-1; 10 bases match TRBD1. The V and J ends lost 2 bases and 3 bases, in that order; junction bases with no gene match: 6. The CDR3 is 16 residues long. Looked up from germline, CDR1 is MGHRA and CDR2 is YSYEKL. The CDR3 DNA sequence: TGCGCCAGCAGCCAACCAACGGGACAGGGGTACACTGAAGCTTTCTTT. This sequence encodes CASSQPTGQGYTEAFF.

Of note for this clone: Other DNA sequences in this sample translate to the same CDR3. The V and J genes are TRBV7-9 and TRBJ2-7; TRBD1 matches 7 bases. V lost 1 base to trimming and J lost 0 bases; unmatched junction nucleotides: 3. This CDR3 spans 15 amino acids. Germline V gives CDR1 SEHNR, CDR2 FQNEAQ (reference sequence). The CDR3 loop is CASSLVQGVSYEQYF. Here the CDR3 DNA reads TGTGCCAGCAGCTTAGTTCAGGGGGTCTCCTACGAGCAGTACTTC. The whole variable domain, remainder taken from reference TRBV7-9 and TRBJ2-7, is DTGVSQNPRHKITKRGQNVTFRCDPISEHNRLYWYRQTLGQGPEFLTYFQNEAQLEKSRLLSDRFSAERPKGSFSTLEIQRTEQGDSAMYLCASSLVQGVSYEQYFGPGTRLTVT.

The rearrangement uses TRBV19 and TRBJ2-7; 7 nucleotides align to TRBD2. The CDR3 is 17 residues long. After removal of 6 bases from V and 5 bases from J, the junction contained 19 bases not matched to a gene. Germline CDR1 is LNHDA and CDR2 is SQIVND (reference sequence). The CDR3 coding sequence is TGTGCCAGTAGCCTACCGGGGGACTATTATTCCCTAGACGAGCAGTACTTC. This sequence encodes CASSLPGDYYSLDEQYF.

There are a few counts of this clone. This chain joins TRBV12-3 or TRBV12-4 and TRBJ1-1; 8 nucleotides agree with TRBD1. The CDR3 is 11 residues long. V was pared by 6 bases and J by 10 bases, with 4 bases of the junction left unmatched. CDR3 bases: TGTGCCAGCAGCCCAGGGGGCTCAGCTTTCTTT. Translating it yields CASSPGGSAFF.

V usage is TRBV5-6 and J usage is TRBJ1-6; D is perhaps TRBD1 (6 bases). This CDR3 spans 16 amino acids. Germline V gene sequence: CDR1 SGHDT, CDR2 YYEEEE. V was pared by 1 base and J by 6 bases, with 14 bases between. DNA of the CDR3: TGTGCCAGCAGCTTGTTGACAGGAGTGATTAATTCACCCCTCCACTTT. This sequence encodes CASSLLTGVINSPLHF.

The V and J genes are TRBV5-1 and TRBJ2-7, with unresolved D. Germline CDR1 and CDR2: SGHRS and YFSETQ. The CDR3 runs 14 residues. Trimming removed 0 bases from V and 5 bases from J, with 12 bases in between. The CDR3 spells CASSLVGSRDEQYF. The DNA for the CDR3 is TGCGCCAGCAGCTTGGTAGGCTCCCGGGACGAGCAGTACTTC.

The chain employs TRBV19 and TRBJ2-1; perhaps TRBD2 as D (5 bases). Trimming left V 2 bases short and J 0 bases short, with 8 bases between. The CDR3 totals 15 residues. Germline V gives CDR1 LNHDA, CDR2 SQIVND (reference sequence). CDR3 sequence: CASSIPGSSYNEQFF. The CDR3 region has the DNA TGTGCCAGTAGTATACCGGGGAGCTCCTACAATGAGCAGTTCTTC.

V gene TRBV5-4 combines with J gene TRBJ2-7; 10 positions match TRBD2. Per germline, CDR1 SGHNT and CDR2 YYREEE (reference sequence). This CDR3 is built from 18 residues. Unmatched junction bases numbered 12, after V lost 3 bases and J lost 0 bases. This CDR3 is CASSWGMVGLADSYEQYF. DNA for the CDR3: TGTGCCAGCAGCTGGGGTATGGTCGGACTAGCGGACTCCTACGAGCAGTACTTC.

The rearrangement links TRBV7-2 to TRBJ2-1; 7 bases match TRBD1. The length of the CDR3 is 15 residues. Germline CDR1 SGHTA, CDR2 FQGNSA. V shed 4 bases, J shed 4 bases, and the junction held 7 bases outside the gene matches. CDR3 bases: TGTGCCAGCAGCTCGGACAGGTTTACGTACAATGAGCAGTTCTTC. It specifies CASSSDRFTYNEQFF. Combining the CDR3 with reference TRBV7-2 and TRBJ2-1 gives the whole variable domain GAGVSQSPSNKVTEKGKDVELRCDPISGHTALYWYRQSLGQGLEFLIYFQGNSAPDKSGLPSDRFSAERTGGSVSTLTIQRTQQEDSAVYLCASSSDRFTYNEQFFGPGTRLTVL.

The chain is built from TRBV12-3 or TRBV12-4 and TRBJ2-5, with 8 bases that match TRBD2. This CDR3 has 13 residues. The trim removed 6 bases at V and 5 bases at J, leaving 5 bases unmatched. The CDR3 reads CASSRGGLETQYF. The CDR3 region has the DNA TGTGCCAGCAGCCGGGGGGGCCTGGAGACCCAGTACTTC.

The V call is TRBV13, the J call TRBJ2-5; 7 bases agree with TRBD2. The CDR3 totals 15 residues. CDR1 is PRHDT and CDR2 is FYEKMQ in the germline V gene (reference sequence). V shed 5 bases, J shed 5 bases, and the junction held 11 bases outside the gene matches. The CDR3 is CASSPWEGYLETQYF. DNA of the CDR3: TGTGCCAGCAGCCCATGGGAGGGATACTTGGAGACCCAGTACTTC.

The CDR3 coding sequence is TGTGCCTGGAGGGGCGGGACAGGGCTTAACACTGAAGCTTTCTTT. As protein: CAWRGGTGLNTEAFF. The chain has TRBV30 and TRBJ1-1, with 9 bases fitting TRBD1. The CDR3 totals 15 residues. V was pared by 3 bases and J by 2 bases, with 7 bases of the junction left unmatched. Germline values: CDR1 GTSNPN, CDR2 SVGIG (reference sequence).

The chain joins TRBV24-1 to TRBJ1-1; 11 bases are a match to TRBD1. With V trimmed by 7 bases and J by 1 base, 1 base remained unmatched. This CDR3 spans 14 amino acids. The germline V gene has CDR1 KGHDR and CDR2 SFDVKD. CDR3: CATRDRGRNTEAFF. The CDR3 region has the DNA TGTGCCACCAGGGACAGGGGGCGGAACACTGAAGCTTTCTTT.

This sequence joins TRBV5-4 and TRBJ2-3, with unresolved D. This CDR3 spans 13 amino acids. V shed 4 bases and J shed 0 bases, with 6 bases lying between them. CDR1 SGHNT and CDR2 YYREEE come from the germline V gene (reference sequence). The CDR3 here is CASSRTSTDTQYF. The CDR3 coding sequence is TGTGCCAGCAGCCGCACTAGCACAGATACGCAGTATTTT.

This clone was recorded a few times. The chain links TRBV21-1 to TRBJ1-5; TRBD1 reflects the table's D call only, with no check against the DNA. TRBV21-1 is listed as a pseudogene. CDR3 length equals 13 residues. CDR3 residues: CASLGTVNQPQHF. CDR3 DNA sequence: TGTGCCAGTCTCGGGACAGTTAATCAGCCCCAGCATTTT.

This chain joins TRBV5-6 and TRBJ2-3, with unresolved D. The CDR3 runs 11 residues. V was shortened by 0 bases and J by 4 bases, with 0 bases between the two germline ends. Germline V lookup: CDR1 SGHDT, CDR2 YYEEEE. The CDR3 loop is CASSLADTQYF. The CDR3 nucleotides read TGTGCCAGCAGCTTGGCAGATACGCAGTATTTT.

The V gene is TRBV2, the J gene TRBJ2-1, with TRBD2 identical over 12 bases. The germline CDR1 and CDR2 sequences are SNHLY and FYNNEI. The CDR3 covers 15 residues. Germline trimming cut 0 bases from V and 13 bases from J; bases unmatched to any gene: 7. The CDR3 sequence is CASSEARLAGVGQFF. In DNA form, the CDR3 reads TGTGCCAGCAGTGAAGCTCGACTAGCGGGGGTGGGCCAGTTCTTC.